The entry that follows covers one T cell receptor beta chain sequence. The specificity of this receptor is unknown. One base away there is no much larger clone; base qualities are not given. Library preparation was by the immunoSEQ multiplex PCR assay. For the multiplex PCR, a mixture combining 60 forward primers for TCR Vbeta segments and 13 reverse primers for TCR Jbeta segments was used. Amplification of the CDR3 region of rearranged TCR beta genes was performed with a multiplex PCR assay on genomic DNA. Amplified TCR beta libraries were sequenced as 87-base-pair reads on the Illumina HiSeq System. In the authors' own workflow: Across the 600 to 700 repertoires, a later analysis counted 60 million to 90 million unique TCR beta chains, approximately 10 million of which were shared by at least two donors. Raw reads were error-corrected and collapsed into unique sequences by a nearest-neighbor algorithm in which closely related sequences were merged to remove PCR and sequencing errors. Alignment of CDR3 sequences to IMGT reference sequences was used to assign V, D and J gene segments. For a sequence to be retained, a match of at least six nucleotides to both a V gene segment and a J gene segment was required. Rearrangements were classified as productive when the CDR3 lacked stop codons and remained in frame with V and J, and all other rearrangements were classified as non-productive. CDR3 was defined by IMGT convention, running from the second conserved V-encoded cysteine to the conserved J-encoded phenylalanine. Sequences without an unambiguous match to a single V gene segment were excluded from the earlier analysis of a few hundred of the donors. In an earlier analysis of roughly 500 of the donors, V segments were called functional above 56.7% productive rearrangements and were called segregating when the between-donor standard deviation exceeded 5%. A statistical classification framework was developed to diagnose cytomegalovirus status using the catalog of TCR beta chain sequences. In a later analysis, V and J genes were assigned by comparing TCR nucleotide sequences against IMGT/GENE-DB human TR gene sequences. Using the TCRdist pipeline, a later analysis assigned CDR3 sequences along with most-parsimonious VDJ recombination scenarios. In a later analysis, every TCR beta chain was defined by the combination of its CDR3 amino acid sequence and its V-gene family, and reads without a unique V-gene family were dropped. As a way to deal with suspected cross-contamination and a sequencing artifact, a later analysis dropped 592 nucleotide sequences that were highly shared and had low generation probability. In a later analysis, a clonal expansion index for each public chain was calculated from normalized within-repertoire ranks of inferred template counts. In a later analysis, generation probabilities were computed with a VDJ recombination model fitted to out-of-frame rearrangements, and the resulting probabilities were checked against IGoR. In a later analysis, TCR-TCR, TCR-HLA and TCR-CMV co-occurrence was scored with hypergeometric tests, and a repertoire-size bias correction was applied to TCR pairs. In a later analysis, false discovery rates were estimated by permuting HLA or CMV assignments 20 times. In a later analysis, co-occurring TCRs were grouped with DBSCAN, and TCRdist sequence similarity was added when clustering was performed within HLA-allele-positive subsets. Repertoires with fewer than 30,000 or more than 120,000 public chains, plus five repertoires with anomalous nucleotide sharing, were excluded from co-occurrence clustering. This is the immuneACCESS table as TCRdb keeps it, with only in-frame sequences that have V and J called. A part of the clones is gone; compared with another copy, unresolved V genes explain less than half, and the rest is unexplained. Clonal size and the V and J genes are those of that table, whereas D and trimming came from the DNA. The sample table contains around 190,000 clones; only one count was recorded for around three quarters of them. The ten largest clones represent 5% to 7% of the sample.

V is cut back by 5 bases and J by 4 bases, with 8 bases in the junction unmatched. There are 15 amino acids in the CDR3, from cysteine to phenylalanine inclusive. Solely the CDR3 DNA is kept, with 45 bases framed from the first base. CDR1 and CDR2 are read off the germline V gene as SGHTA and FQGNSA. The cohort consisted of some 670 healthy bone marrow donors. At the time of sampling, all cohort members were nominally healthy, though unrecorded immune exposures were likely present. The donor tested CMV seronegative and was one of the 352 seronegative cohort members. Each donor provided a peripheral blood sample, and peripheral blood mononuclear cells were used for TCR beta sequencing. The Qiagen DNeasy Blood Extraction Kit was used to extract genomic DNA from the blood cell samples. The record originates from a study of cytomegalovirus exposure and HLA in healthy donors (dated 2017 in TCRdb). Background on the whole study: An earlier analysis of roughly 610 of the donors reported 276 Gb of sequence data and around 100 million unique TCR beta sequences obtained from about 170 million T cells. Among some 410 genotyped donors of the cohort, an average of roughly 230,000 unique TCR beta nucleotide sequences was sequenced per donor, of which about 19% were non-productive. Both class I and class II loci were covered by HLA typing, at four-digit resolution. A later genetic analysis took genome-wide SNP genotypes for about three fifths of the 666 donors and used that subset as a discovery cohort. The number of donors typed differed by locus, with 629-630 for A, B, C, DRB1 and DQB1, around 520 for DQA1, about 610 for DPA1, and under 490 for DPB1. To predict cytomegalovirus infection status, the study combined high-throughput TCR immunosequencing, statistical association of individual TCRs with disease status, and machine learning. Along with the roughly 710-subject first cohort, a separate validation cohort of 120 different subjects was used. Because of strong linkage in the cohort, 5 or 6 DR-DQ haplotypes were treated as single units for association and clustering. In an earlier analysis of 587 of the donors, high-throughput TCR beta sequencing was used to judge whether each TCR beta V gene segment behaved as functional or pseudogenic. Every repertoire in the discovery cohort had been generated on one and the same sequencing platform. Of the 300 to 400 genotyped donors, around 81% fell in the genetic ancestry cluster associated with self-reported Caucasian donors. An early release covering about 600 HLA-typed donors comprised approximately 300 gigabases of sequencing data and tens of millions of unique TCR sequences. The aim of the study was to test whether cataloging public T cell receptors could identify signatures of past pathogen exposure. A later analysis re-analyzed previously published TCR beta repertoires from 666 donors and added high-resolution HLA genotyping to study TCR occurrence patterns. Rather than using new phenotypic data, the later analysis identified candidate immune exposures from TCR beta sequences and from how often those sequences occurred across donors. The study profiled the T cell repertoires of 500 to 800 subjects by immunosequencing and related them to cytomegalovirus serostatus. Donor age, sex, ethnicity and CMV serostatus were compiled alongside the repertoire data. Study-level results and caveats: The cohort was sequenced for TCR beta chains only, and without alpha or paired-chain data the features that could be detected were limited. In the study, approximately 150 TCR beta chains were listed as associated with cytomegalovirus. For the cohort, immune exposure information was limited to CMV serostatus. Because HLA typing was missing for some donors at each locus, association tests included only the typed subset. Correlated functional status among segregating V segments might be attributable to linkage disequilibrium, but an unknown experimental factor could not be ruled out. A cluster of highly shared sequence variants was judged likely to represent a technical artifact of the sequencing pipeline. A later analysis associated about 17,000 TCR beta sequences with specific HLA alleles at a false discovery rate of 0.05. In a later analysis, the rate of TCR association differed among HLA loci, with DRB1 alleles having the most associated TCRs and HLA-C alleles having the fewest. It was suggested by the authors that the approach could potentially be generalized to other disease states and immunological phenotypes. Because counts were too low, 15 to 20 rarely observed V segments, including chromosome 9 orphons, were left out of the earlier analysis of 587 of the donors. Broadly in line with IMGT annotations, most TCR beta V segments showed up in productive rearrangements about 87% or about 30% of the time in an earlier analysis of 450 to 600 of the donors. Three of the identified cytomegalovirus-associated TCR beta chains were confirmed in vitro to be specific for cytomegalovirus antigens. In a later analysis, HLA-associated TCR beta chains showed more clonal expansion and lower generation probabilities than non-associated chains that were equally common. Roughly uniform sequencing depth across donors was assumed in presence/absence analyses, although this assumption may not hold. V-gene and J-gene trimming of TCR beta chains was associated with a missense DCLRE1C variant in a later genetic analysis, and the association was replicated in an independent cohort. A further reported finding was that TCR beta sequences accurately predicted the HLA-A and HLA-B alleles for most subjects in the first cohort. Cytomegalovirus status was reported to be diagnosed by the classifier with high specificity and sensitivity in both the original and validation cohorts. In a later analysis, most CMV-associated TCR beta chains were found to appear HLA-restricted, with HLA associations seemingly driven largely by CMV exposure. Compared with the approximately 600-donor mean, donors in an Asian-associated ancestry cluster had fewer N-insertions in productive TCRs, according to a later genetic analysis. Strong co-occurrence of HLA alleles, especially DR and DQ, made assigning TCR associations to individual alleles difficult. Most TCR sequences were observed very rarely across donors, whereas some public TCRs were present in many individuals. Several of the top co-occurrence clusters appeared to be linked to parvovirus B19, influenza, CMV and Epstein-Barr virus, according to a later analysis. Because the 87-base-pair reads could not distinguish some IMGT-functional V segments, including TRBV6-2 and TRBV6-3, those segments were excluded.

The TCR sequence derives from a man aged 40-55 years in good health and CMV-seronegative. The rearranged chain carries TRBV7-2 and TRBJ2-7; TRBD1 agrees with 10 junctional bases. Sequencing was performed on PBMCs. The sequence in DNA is TGTGCCAGCAGCCCGGGGGGACAGGGGAGGTACGAGCAGTACTTC. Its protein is CASSPGGQGRYEQYF.